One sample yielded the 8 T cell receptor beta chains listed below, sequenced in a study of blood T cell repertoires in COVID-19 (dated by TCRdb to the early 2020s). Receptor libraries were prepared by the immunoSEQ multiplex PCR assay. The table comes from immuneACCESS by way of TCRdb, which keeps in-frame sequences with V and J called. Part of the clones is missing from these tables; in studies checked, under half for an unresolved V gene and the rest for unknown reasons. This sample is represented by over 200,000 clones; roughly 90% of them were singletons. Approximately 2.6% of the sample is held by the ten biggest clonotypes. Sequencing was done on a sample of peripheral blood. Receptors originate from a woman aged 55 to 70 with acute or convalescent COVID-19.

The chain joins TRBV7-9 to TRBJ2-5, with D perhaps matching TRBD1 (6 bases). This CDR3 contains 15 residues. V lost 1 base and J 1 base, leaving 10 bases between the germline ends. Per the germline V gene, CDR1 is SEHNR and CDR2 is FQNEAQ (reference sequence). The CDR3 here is CASSLGGQSQETQYF. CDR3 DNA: TGTGCCAGCAGCTTAGGAGGACAGTCCCAAGAGACCCAGTACTTC.

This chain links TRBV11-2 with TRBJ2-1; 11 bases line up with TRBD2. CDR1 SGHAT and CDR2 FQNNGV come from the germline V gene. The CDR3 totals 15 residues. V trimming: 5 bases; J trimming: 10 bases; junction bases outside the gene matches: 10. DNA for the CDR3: TGTGCCAGCAGCGGGAGGACTAGCGGGTCGGTGGAGCAGTTCTTC. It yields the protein CASSGRTSGSVEQFF.

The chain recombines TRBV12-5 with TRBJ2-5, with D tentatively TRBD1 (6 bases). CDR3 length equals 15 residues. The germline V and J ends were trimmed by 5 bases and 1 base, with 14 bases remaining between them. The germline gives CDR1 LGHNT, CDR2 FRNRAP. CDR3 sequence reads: CASGPGTTSQETQYF. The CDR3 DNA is TGTGCTAGTGGTCCCGGGACAACTAGCCAAGAGACCCAGTACTTC. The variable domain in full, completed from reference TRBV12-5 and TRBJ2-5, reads DARVTQTPRHKVTEMGQEVTMRCQPILGHNTVFWYRQTMMQGLELLAYFRNRAPLDDSGMPKDRFSAEMPDATLATLKIQPSEPRDSAVYFCASGPGTTSQETQYFGPGTRLLVL.

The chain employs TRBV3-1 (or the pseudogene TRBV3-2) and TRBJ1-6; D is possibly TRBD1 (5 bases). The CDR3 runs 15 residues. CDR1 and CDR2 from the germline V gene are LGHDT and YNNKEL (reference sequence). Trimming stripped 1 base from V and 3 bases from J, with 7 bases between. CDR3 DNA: TGTGCCAGCAGCCAAGGGGGGGGCTATAATTCACCCCTCCACTTT. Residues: CASSQGGGYNSPLHF.

In DNA form, the CDR3 reads TGTGCCAGCAGCCACTCTGGAAACACCATATATTTT. It specifies CASSHSGNTIYF. This chain joins TRBV7-6 and TRBJ1-3; D is undetermined. The germline V gene encodes CDR1 SGHVS and CDR2 FNYEAQ. There are 12 residues in the CDR3. Deletions cut 5 bases from V and 0 bases from J, with 2 bases between.

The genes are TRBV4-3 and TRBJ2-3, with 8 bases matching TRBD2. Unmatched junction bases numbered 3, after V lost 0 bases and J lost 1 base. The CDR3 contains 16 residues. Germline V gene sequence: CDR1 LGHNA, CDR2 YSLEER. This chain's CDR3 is CASSQDQAGGTDTQYF. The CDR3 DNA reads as TGCGCCAGCAGCCAAGATCAAGCGGGGGGCACAGATACGCAGTATTTT.

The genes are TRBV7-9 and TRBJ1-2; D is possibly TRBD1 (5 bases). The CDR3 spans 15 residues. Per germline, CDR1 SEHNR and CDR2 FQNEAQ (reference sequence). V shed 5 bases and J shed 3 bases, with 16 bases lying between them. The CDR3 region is CASSPFFGGDYGYTF. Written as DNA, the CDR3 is TGTGCCAGCAGCCCATTTTTTGGGGGGGACTATGGCTACACCTTC.

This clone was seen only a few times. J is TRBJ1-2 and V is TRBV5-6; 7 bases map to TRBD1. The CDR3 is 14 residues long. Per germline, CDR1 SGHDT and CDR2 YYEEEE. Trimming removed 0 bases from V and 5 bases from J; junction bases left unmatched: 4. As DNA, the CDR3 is TGTGCCAGCAGCTTGGAACAGGGGAGGTATGGCTACACCTTC. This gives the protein CASSLEQGRYGYTF.